The 4 T cell receptor beta chains presented below share a single source sample, sequenced in a study of human T cells and chemical hapten exposure. Stated time point: patch test 3, about 24 weeks after DPC sensitization. This sample's treatment: therapeutic diphenylcyclopropenone sensitization with weekly scalp DPC. Each CDR3 protein gets one entry after TCRdb re-called the RACE reads with MiXCR. Of some 110,000 distinct CDR3 sequences in the sample, about 11% were seen once. The specimen comprised whole blood, sampled in connection with sensitization to the hapten diphenylcyclopropenone (DPC). The origin of the receptors is a woman between 50 and 59 years old with alopecia areata. Some clones in this sample may be carry-over from other donors' samples.

This clonotype was picked up many times. This chain links TRBV5-5 with TRBJ1-2; D is undetermined. Trimming cost V 5 bases and J 8 bases, with 13 bases left between them. CDR1 is SGHKS, CDR2 YYEKEE, per germline (reference sequence). The CDR3 has 12 amino acids. The CDR3 is CASSFDGEGYTF. The DNA of the CDR3 is TGTGCCAGCAGTTTTGACGGGGAAGGCTACACCTTC.

This clonotype appeared a few times. The rearrangement uses TRBV3-1 and TRBJ2-1; 9 nucleotides match TRBD1. CDR1 LGHDT and CDR2 YNNKEL come from the germline V gene (reference sequence). The V and J ends lost 4 bases and 8 bases, in that order; junction bases with no gene match: 9. The CDR3 contains 15 residues. CDR3 residues: CASSLRGTGSDEQFF. CDR3 coding DNA: TGTGCCAGCAGCCTCCGAGGGACAGGGTCGGATGAGCAGTTCTTC.

The gene calls are TRBV7-9 and TRBJ1-5, with TRBD1 matching 12 bases. Germline V gene data show CDR1 as SEHNR and CDR2 as FQNEAQ (reference sequence). CDR3 length: 16 residues. V shed 5 bases, J shed 6 bases, and the junction held 8 bases outside the gene matches. The chain's CDR3 is CASSRTGTGGGQPQHF. The CDR3 bases are TGTGCCAGCAGCAGAACCGGGACAGGGGGCGGTCAGCCCCAGCATTTT.

The chain couples TRBV6-6 to TRBJ2-3; D perhaps matches TRBD2 (6 bases). Germline-derived CDR1 and CDR2 are MNHNY and SVGAGI (reference sequence). This CDR3 has 15 residues. The V end was cut by 4 bases, the J end by 5 bases, with 16 bases between. CDR3 sequence reads: CASSFLSGLRDTQYF. The CDR3 DNA is TGTGCCAGCAGTTTTCTTAGCGGTTTGAGAGATACGCAGTATTTT.